Reported below is one TCR beta chain. The source of the sample is a study of T cell changes during pregnancy in multiple sclerosis. TCRdb keeps only in-frame clones here, not all; method: immunoSEQ multiplex PCR. The repertoire holds tens of thousands of clones, with approximately 89% as singletons. The CDR3 covers 15 residues. V dropped 4 bases and J dropped 5 bases, with 15 bases sitting between them. CDR1 is MDHEN, CDR2 SYDVKM, per germline. The TCR originated in a female donor with multiple sclerosis, enrolled in a pregnancy study. Sequenced material: peripheral blood, taken before pregnancy. The gene calls are TRBV28 and TRBJ1-5; a weak D match, TRBD1 (6 bases). CDR3 nucleotide sequence: TGTGCCAGCAGTTATATCCTCAGGGGATATCAGCCCCAGCATTTT. This gives the protein CASSYILRGYQPQHF.